This is a list of T cell receptor beta chains from one sample in a study of OX40 agonist ivuxolimab in advanced cancers. The assay was immunoSEQ multiplex PCR, and TCRdb's table has in-frame clones only and misses some. The sample carries some 41,000 clones, about 87% recorded once. Material: CD4+ or CD8+ T cells sorted from blood, obtained in a trial of the OX40 agonist ivuxolimab. These receptors came from an adult with an advanced solid tumor such as melanoma, head and neck, liver or kidney cancer. Both conserved end residues are part of each CDR3. Clone size, where shown, is once, few, many, or a class for clones that have expanded.

TRBJ2-7 TRBV7-9 . CASSEDTLYYEQYF
TRBJ2-5 TRBV4-1 . CASSQGDISQETQYF
TRBJ2-3 TRBV2 once CASRRLAGGPTDTQYF
TRBJ2-5 TRBV6-5 . CASSYRGTGKETQYF
TRBJ2-7 TRBV7-2 . CASSFLEGEQYF
TRBJ1-4 TRBV6-5 . CASRGQGREKLFF
TRBJ1-3 TRBV7-6 . CASSLTGAGNTIYF
TRBJ1-6 TRBV28 . CASRIGAGSSYNSPLHF
TRBJ2-7 TRBV6-1 . CASSGRNYEQYF
TRBJ2-7 TRBV18 . CASSPGLAGYEQYF
TRBJ2-5 TRBV6-5 . CASSYSRGKETQYF
TRBJ1-1 TRBV2 . CASSMDGQNTEAFF
TRBJ2-5 TRBV15 . CATSREQGRKETQYF
TRBJ2-2 TRBV7-3 . CASRRTGGTGELFF
TRBJ1-5 TRBV10-3 . CAISGQGSNQPQHF
TRBJ2-2 TRBV7-2 . CASSLGGQGSTGELFF